This T cell receptor (beta chain) was recorded in a study of cytomegalovirus exposure and HLA in healthy donors. The PCR made use of 60 Vbeta and 13 Jbeta primers. TCRdb's copy holds only in-frame clones and misses some; the assay was immunoSEQ multiplex PCR. The table has 100,000 or so clones, approximately 82% seen once. Study findings and constraints: CMV antigen specificity of a few CMV-associated chains was confirmed in vitro. Later analysis indicated greater clonal expansion among HLA-associated TCR beta chains than among equally common other chains. Reports indicate that TCR beta sequences accurately predicted the HLA-A and HLA-B alleles of most subjects.

V gave up 0 bases and J gave up 3 bases; unmatched junction bases: 8. The CDR3 runs 17 residues. Germline V CDR1 and CDR2: SGHRS, YFSETQ. Note on this clone: Its specificity is not known.

The TCR comes from a man in his forties in good health and CMV-seropositive. This chain uses TRBV5-1 with TRBJ2-2, with 7 bases matching TRBD2. Sequencing was performed on PBMCs. The CDR3 spells CASSLDGGRRYTGELFF. The CDR3 coding sequence is TGCGCCAGCAGCTTGGATGGCGGGAGACGGTACACCGGGGAGCTGTTTTTT.